The T cell receptor beta chain under discussion was sequenced for a study of control samples from healthy donors and cancer patients. The assay was immunoSEQ multiplex PCR, and TCRdb's table has in-frame clones only and misses some. This sample has 100,000 to 150,000 clones, with roughly 90% found just once. Sequencing input: blood. This sequence originates from a woman in her forties or fifties in good health.

The CDR3 reads CASSHIGGTSGIPYEQYF. CDR3 DNA sequence: TGTGCCAGCAGCCATATCGGAGGGACTAGCGGGATTCCCTACGAGCAGTACTTC. This chain connects TRBV3-1 (or the pseudogene TRBV3-2) to TRBJ2-7; 13 bases are shared with TRBD2. After removal of 3 bases from V and 2 bases from J, the junction contained 10 bases not matched to a gene. This CDR3 spans 18 amino acids. CDR1 is LGHDT and CDR2 is YNNKEL in the germline V gene (reference sequence).